This record covers a single T cell receptor (beta chain). V was cut by 2 bases and J by 2 bases, with 8 bases left in between. Germline CDR1 MNHNY, CDR2 SVGAGI (reference sequence). The CDR3 runs to 14 residues. This record belongs to a study of CD8+ T cells in alopecia areata. This sample's treatment: oral pan-JAK inhibitor, 5-10 mg twice daily. The authors extracted RNA and reverse transcribed it into cDNA as the sequencing template. Clones were sequenced by immunoSEQ multiplex PCR, and TCRdb holds only the in-frame ones, with some missing. There are 190,000 or so clones in the sample; roughly 62% occur only once, and roughly 12% lies in the top ten.

Material: CD8+ T cells sorted from blood, obtained at week 24, from a patient treated with tofacitinib. The sequence was obtained from a human donor with alopecia areata. The chain links TRBV6-6 to TRBJ2-3, with D hard to call. CDR3 sequence: CASSYTPLTDTQYF. The DNA for the CDR3 is TGTGCCAGCAGTTACACCCCACTCACAGATACGCAGTATTTT.